One and the same sample provided the 9 T cell receptor beta chains below, sequenced in a study of shared clonotypes between healthy human individuals. The naive CD8 subset, CD45RO-negative cells positively selected for CCR7, excluded terminally differentiated effector memory CD45RA+ cells. Sequencing was performed with immunoSEQ multiplex PCR; in TCRdb, only in-frame clones are kept and a portion is missing. The sample carries about 2 million clones, approximately 95% recorded once. The sample consisted of naive CD8+ T cells sorted from blood. The source is a young man in good health.

The chain employs TRBV2 and TRBJ2-7, with 7 bases lining up with TRBD1. Germline values: CDR1 SNHLY, CDR2 FYNNEI. V shed 5 bases, J shed 3 bases, and the junction held 10 bases outside the gene matches. The CDR3 contains 15 residues. CDR3 in DNA: TGTGCCAGCAGTCCGTCCTTACAGGGGTACTACGAGCAGTACTTC. Protein: CASSPSLQGYYEQYF.

The rearrangement links TRBV4-3 to TRBJ2-7, with 7 bases aligning to TRBD2. CDR3 length: 15 amino acids. Trimming cost V 1 base and J 4 bases; bases outside gene matches: 7. CDR1 and CDR2 from the germline V gene are LGHNA and YSLEER. CDR3 nucleotides: TGCGCCAGCAGCCAAGTTTGGCTAGCGGAATACGAGCAGTACTTC. Protein sequence: CASSQVWLAEYEQYF.

This sequence joins TRBV11-2 and TRBJ2-1, with 8 bases matching TRBD2. This CDR3 contains 14 residues. V shed 3 bases and J 7 bases; nucleotides not matched to a gene: 5. Per germline, CDR1 SGHAT and CDR2 FQNNGV. The chain's CDR3 is CASSLSLAGNEQFF. The CDR3 DNA reads as TGTGCCAGCAGCTTGTCTTTAGCGGGAAATGAGCAGTTCTTC.

The gene calls are TRBV28 and TRBJ2-7; no clear D gene. Germline V gene data show CDR1 as MDHEN and CDR2 as SYDVKM. V lost 3 bases, J lost 0 bases, and 9 bases lay in between. The CDR3 runs 14 residues. The CDR3 nucleotides are TGTGCCAGCAGTTTTGCGATACCCTCCTACGAGCAGTACTTC. Protein: CASSFAIPSYEQYF.

This clone came up a few times. The V gene is TRBV5-4, the J gene TRBJ2-7; TRBD1 matches 10 bases. Unmatched junction bases numbered 4, after V lost 2 bases and J lost 5 bases. Germline V gene sequence: CDR1 SGHNT, CDR2 YYREEE (reference sequence). The CDR3 consists of 14 residues. CDR3 region: CASSFGQGVNEQYF. Here the CDR3 DNA reads TGTGCCAGCAGCTTTGGACAGGGGGTCAACGAGCAGTACTTC.

This chain uses TRBV6-1 with TRBJ1-2; 10 bases align to TRBD1. V dropped 3 bases and J dropped 8; count of bases not matched to a gene: 15. From germline, CDR1 is MNHNS and CDR2 SASEGT. The CDR3 totals 17 residues. The CDR3 nucleotides read TGTGCCAGCAGTGATGCCCGGGGGGGACAGGGGTTTTTAGGCTACACCTTC. Its protein is CASSDARGGQGFLGYTF.

The rearrangement joins TRBV28 to TRBJ2-2; 10 bases line up with TRBD2. The germline gives CDR1 MDHEN, CDR2 SYDVKM. The CDR3 runs to 17 residues. V gave up 5 bases and J gave up 4 bases; unmatched junction bases: 10. The CDR3 bases are TGTGCCAGCAGTGGGGGTGGGGGACTAGCGCCCACCGGGGAGCTGTTTTTT. It codes for CASSGGGGLAPTGELFF.

This clone was observed once. This chain joins TRBV5-6 and TRBJ2-3, with 9 nucleotides matching TRBD2. CDR1 SGHDT and CDR2 YYEEEE come from the germline V gene. This CDR3 is 15 amino acids long. The V and J ends lost 4 bases and 5 bases, in that order; junction bases with no gene match: 8. CDR3: CASSISGGPRDTQYF. Written as DNA, the CDR3 is TGTGCCAGCAGCATTAGCGGGGGCCCCAGAGATACGCAGTATTTT.

Comments on this clone: Other DNA sequences in this sample translate to the same CDR3. The J gene is TRBJ2-7, the V gene TRBV28; D not certain. This CDR3 comprises 14 residues. Trimming removed 9 bases from V and 0 bases from J, with 15 bases in between. Germline V gene data show CDR1 as MDHEN and CDR2 as SYDVKM. The CDR3 DNA reads TGTGCCAGTACCCCCAGGAGTCTCTCCTACGAGCAGTACTTC. The encoded protein is CASTPRSLSYEQYF. Full variable domain (remainder filled in from reference TRBV28 and TRBJ2-7): DVKVTQSSRYLVKRTGEKVFLECVQDMDHENMFWYRQDPGLGLRLIYFSYDVKMKEKGDIPEGYSVSREKKERFSLILESASTNQTSMYLCASTPRSLSYEQYFGPGTRLTVT.